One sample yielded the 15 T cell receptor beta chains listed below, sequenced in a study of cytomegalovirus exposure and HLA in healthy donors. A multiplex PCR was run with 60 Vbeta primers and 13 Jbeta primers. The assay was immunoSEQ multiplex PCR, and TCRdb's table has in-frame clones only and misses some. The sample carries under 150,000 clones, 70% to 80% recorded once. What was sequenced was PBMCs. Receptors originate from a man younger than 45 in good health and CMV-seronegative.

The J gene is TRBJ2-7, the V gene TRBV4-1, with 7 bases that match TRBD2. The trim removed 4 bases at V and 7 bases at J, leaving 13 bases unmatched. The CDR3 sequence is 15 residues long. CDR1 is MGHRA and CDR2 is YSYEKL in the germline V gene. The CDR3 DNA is TGCGCCAGCAGCCCGACCGGGACTACCTCCCTGGAGCAGTACTTC. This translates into CASSPTGTTSLEQYF.

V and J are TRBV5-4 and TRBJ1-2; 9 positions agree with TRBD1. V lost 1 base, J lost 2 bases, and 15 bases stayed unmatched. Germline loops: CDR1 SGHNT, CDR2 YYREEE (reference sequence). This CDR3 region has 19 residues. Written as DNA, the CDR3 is TGTGCCAGCAGCTTGCCGGCTACCGGGACAGGGAATGTGAACTATGGCTACACCTTC. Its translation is CASSLPATGTGNVNYGYTF.

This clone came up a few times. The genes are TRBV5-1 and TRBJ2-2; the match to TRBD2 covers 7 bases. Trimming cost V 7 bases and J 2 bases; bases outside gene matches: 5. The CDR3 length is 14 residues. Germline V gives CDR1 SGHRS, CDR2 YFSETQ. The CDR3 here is CASWLAANTGELFF. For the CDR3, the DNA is TGCGCCAGCTGGCTAGCGGCTAACACCGGGGAGCTGTTTTTT.

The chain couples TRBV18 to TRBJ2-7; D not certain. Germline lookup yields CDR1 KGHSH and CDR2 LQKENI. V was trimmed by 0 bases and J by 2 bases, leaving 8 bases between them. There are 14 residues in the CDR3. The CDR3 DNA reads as TGTGCCAGCTCACCACCTTACAGACCCTACGAGCAGTACTTC. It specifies CASSPPYRPYEQYF.

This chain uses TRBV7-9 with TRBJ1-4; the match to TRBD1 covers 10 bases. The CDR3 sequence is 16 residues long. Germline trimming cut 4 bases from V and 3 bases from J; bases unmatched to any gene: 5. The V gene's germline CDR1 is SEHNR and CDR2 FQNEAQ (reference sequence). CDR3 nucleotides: TGTGCCAGCAGCTCCGGACAGGGGGTTTCTAATGAAAAACTGTTTTTT. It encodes CASSSGQGVSNEKLFF.

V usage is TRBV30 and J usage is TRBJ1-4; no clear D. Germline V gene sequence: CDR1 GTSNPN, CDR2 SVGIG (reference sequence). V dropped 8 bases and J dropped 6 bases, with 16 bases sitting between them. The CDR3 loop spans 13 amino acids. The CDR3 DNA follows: TGTGCCGGAGAAGCGAGATGGGATGAAAAACTGTTTTTT. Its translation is CAGEARWDEKLFF.

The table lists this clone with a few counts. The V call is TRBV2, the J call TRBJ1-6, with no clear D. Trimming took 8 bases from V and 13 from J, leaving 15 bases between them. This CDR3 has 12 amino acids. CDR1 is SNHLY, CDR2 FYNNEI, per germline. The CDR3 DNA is TGTGCCAGCCATAGCGATGTCTCGCCCCTCCACTTT. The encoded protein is CASHSDVSPLHF.

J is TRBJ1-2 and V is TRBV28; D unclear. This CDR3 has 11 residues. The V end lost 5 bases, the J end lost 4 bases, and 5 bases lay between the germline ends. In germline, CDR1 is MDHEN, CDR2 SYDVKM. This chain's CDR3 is CASSRVYGYTF. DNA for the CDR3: TGTGCCAGCAGTCGTGTCTATGGCTACACCTTC.

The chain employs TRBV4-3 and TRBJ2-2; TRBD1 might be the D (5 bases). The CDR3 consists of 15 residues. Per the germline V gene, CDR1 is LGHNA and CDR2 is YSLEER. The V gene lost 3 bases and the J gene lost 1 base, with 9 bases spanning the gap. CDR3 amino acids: CASSQGQGNTGELFF. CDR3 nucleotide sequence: TGCGCCAGCAGCCAGGGGCAGGGGAACACCGGGGAGCTGTTTTTT.

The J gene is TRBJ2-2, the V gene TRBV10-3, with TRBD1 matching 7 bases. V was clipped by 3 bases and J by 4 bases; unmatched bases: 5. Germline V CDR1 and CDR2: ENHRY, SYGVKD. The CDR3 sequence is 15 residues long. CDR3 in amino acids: CAISDRQGGTGELFF. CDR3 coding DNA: TGTGCCATCAGTGATCGACAGGGCGGCACCGGGGAGCTGTTTTTT.

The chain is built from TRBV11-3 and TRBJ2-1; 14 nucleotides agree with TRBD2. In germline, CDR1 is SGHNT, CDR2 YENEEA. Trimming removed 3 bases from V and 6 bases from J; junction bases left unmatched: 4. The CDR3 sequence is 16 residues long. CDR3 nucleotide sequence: TGTGCCAGCAGCTTGGATGGACTAGCGGGGGGCAATGAGCAGTTCTTC. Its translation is CASSLDGLAGGNEQFF.

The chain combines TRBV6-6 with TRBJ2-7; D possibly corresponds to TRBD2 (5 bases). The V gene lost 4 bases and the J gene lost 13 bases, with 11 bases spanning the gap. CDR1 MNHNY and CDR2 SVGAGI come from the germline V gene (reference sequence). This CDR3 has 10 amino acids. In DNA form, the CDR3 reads TGTGCCAGCAGTTCGGGAACCTTCTACTTC. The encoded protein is CASSSGTFYF.

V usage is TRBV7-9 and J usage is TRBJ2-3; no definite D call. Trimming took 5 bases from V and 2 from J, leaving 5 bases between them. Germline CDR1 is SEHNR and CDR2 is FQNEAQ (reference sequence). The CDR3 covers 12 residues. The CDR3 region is CASSPNTDTQYF. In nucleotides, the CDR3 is TGTGCCAGCAGCCCCAACACAGATACGCAGTATTTT.

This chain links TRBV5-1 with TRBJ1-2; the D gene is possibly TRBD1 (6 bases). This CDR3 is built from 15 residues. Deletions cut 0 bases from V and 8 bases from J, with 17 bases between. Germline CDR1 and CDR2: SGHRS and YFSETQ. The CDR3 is CASSLDGAPGQGYTF. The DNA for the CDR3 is TGCGCCAGCAGCTTGGATGGGGCCCCCGGACAGGGCTACACCTTC.

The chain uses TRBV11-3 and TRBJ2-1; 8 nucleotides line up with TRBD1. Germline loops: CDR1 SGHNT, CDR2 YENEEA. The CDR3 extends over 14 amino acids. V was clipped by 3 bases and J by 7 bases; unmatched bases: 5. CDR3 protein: CASSFRTGLNEQFF. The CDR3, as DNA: TGTGCCAGCAGCTTTAGGACAGGGTTGAATGAGCAGTTCTTC.